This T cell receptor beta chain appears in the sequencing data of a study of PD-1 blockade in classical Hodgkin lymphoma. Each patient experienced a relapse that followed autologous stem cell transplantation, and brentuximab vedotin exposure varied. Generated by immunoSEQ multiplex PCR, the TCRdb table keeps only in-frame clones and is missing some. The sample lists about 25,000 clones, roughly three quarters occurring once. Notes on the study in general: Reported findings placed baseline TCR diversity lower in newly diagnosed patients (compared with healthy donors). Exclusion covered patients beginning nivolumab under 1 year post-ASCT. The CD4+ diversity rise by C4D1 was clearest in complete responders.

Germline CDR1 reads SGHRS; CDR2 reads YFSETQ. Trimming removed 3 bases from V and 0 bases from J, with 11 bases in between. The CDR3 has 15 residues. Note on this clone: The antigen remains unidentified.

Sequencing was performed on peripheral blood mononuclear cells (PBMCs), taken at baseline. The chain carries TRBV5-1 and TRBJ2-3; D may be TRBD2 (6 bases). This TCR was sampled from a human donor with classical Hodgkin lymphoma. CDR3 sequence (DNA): TGCGCCAGCAGCTGGGAGGAGGTCAGCACAGATACGCAGTATTTT. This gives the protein CASSWEEVSTDTQYF. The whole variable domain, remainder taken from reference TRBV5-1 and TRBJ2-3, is KAGVTQTPRYLIKTRGQQVTLSCSPISGHRSVSWYQQTPGQGLQFLFEYFSETQRNKGNFPGRFSGRQFSNSRSEMNVSTLELGDSALYLCASSWEEVSTDTQYFGPGTRLTVL.